The rows below give T cell receptor beta chains drawn from one sample of a study of cytomegalovirus exposure and HLA in healthy donors. The data were produced by immunoSEQ multiplex PCR, yet TCRdb's version contains in-frame clones alone and is incomplete. The table records hundreds of thousands of clones, 78% of them present only once. Sequenced material: PBMCs. These receptors originate from a boy between 5 and 17 years old in good health and CMV-seronegative. The CDR3 runs from the conserved cysteine through the conserved F or W. The D gene is left open where the match is weak. Size is stated for part of the rows, as once, few or many counts, or as a class when the clone is expanded.

J: TRBJ1-6; V: TRBV23-1; D: -; size: -; length: 16; DNA: TGCGCCAGCAGTCAAATTTCCAGGGAGGATTCTTCACCCCTCCACTTT; CDR3: CASSQISREDSSPLHF
J: TRBJ2-7; V: TRBV6-1; D: TRBD2; size: -; length: 15; DNA: TGTGCCAGCAGGAGAAGCGGGAGCCCGTCCTACGAGCAGTACTTC; CDR3: CASRRSGSPSYEQYF
J: TRBJ1-2; V: TRBV30; D: TRBD1; size: -; length: 17; DNA: TGTGCCTGGAGTGTGGACAGGGGAAAAATCTCTAACTATGGCTACACCTTC; CDR3: CAWSVDRGKISNYGYTF
J: TRBJ2-7; V: TRBV10-2; D: TRBD2; size: -; length: 15; DNA: TGCGCCAGCAGTGTTGGGACTAGCGAAAGCGCCGAGCAGTACTTC; CDR3: CASSVGTSESAEQYF
J: TRBJ1-2; V: TRBV5-1; D: TRBD1; size: -; length: 15; DNA: TGCGCCAGCAGCCTCGGGACAGGTATCAAATATGGCTACACCTTC; CDR3: CASSLGTGIKYGYTF
J: TRBJ2-7; V: TRBV6-1; D: -; size: once; length: 15; DNA: TGTGCCAGCAGTGGGGGCAGCACCCCATCCTACGAGCAGTACTTC; CDR3: CASSGGSTPSYEQYF
J: TRBJ2-7; V: TRBV11-2; D: TRBD2; size: once; length: 18; DNA: TGTGCCAGCAGCCCACGAGGCCCAGGACTAGCGGTTTTCTACGAGCAGTACTTC; CDR3: CASSPRGPGLAVFYEQYF
J: TRBJ1-3; V: TRBV6-5; D: -; size: -; length: 13; DNA: TGTGCCAGCAGTCGCGACAGATTCAACACCATATATTTT; CDR3: CASSRDRFNTIYF
J: TRBJ2-3; V: TRBV13; D: TRBD2; size: once; length: 14; DNA: TGTGCCAGCAGCTTCCTAGCGGGAACAGATACGCAGTATTTT; CDR3: CASSFLAGTDTQYF
J: TRBJ2-3; V: TRBV5-1; D: TRBD2; size: -; length: 16; DNA: TGCGCCAGCAGCTTGGGTAGCGGGGTACAAACAGATACGCAGTATTTT; CDR3: CASSLGSGVQTDTQYF
J: TRBJ2-7; V: TRBV5-1; D: TRBD2; size: -; length: 14; DNA: TGCGCCAGCAGCCCCCAGCGGGAGGGGTACGAGCAGTACTTC; CDR3: CASSPQREGYEQYF
J: TRBJ2-7; V: TRBV6-5; D: -; size: -; length: 13; DNA: TGTGCCAGCAGGCGTCCAGGGTACTACGAGCAGTACTTC; CDR3: CASRRPGYYEQYF
J: TRBJ1-6; V: TRBV27; D: -; size: -; length: 13; DNA: TGTGCCAGCAGTTTGGGCACTTTGTCGGCCCTCCACTTT; CDR3: CASSLGTLSALHF
J: TRBJ2-3; V: TRBV10-1; D: TRBD2; size: -; length: 13; DNA: TGCGCCAGCAGTGGACTAGCGGGAGATACGCAGTATTTT; CDR3: CASSGLAGDTQYF
J: TRBJ2-3; V: TRBV7-2; D: -; size: -; length: 17; DNA: TGTGCCAGCAGCTTTCTAGGTCGGCGGGACTCTACAGATACGCAGTATTTT; CDR3: CASSFLGRRDSTDTQYF
J: TRBJ1-2; V: TRBV9; D: -; size: few; length: 12; DNA: TGTGCCAGCACCAGACTCTTCTATGGCTACACCTTC; CDR3: CASTRLFYGYTF
J: TRBJ2-1; V: TRBV10-1; D: -; size: -; length: 12; DNA: TGCGCCAGCAGTGATTTCAACAATGAGCAGTTCTTC; CDR3: CASSDFNNEQFF
J: TRBJ2-1; V: TRBV6-1; D: -; size: -; length: 13; DNA: TGTGCCAGCAGTGAAGCTGGTATCAGTGAGCAGTTCTTC; CDR3: CASSEAGISEQFF
J: TRBJ2-1; V: TRBV5-6; D: TRBD2; size: -; length: 14; DNA: TGTGCCAGCAGCTTGTTCAGCGGGGGGGGTGAGCAGTTCTTC; CDR3: CASSLFSGGGEQFF
J: TRBJ2-3; V: TRBV5-4; D: TRBD1; size: -; length: 15; DNA: TGTGCCAGCAGCAGACAGGGTCGGAGCACAGATACGCAGTATTTT; CDR3: CASSRQGRSTDTQYF
J: TRBJ2-1; V: TRBV10-3; D: TRBD2; size: -; length: 15; DNA: TGTGCCATCAGCTTTGGGACTAGCGGGAACAATGAGCAGTTCTTC; CDR3: CAISFGTSGNNEQFF
J: TRBJ1-6; V: TRBV2; D: -; size: -; length: 15; DNA: TGTGCCAGCAGTGTACTTCAGGGGATGAATTCACCCCTCCACTTT; CDR3: CASSVLQGMNSPLHF
J: TRBJ1-1; V: TRBV5-1; D: -; size: -; length: 13; DNA: TGCGCCAGCAGCCTGGGGCGGTGGAGGAAAGCTTTCTTT; CDR3: CASSLGRWRKAFF
J: TRBJ2-7; V: TRBV30; D: TRBD2; size: -; length: 15; DNA: TGTGCCTGGAGGGGACTAGCGGAAAGCTCCTACGAGCAGTACTTC; CDR3: CAWRGLAESSYEQYF
J: TRBJ2-5; V: TRBV10-3; D: TRBD2; size: -; length: 18; DNA: TGTGCCATCAGTGAGCCCTATCACCTAGCGGGAGCCTCCGAGACCCAGTACTTC; CDR3: CAISEPYHLAGASETQYF
J: TRBJ2-7; V: TRBV2; D: TRBD1; size: -; length: 13; DNA: TGTGCCAGTCTCGGACAGGGGGACTACGAGCAGTACTTC; CDR3: CASLGQGDYEQYF
J: TRBJ2-2; V: TRBV7-2; D: TRBD2; size: -; length: 16; DNA: TGTGCCAGCAGCCCCCCGGGCGGGAGGGGTACCGGGGAGCTGTTTTTT; CDR3: CASSPPGGRGTGELFF
J: TRBJ1-5; V: TRBV18; D: -; size: -; length: 16; DNA: TGTGCCAGCTCACCCACGCAGGGTGCAAGCAATCAGCCCCAGCATTTT; CDR3: CASSPTQGASNQPQHF
J: TRBJ2-7; V: TRBV7-9; D: TRBD1; size: -; length: 14; DNA: TGTGCCAGCAGCTTAGGGACAGGGTACTACGAGCAGTACTTC; CDR3: CASSLGTGYYEQYF
J: TRBJ1-3; V: TRBV9; D: TRBD1; size: -; length: 17; DNA: TGTGCCAGCAGCCTGGGCGGGGACAGAGGCTCTGGAAACACCATATATTTT; CDR3: CASSLGGDRGSGNTIYF
J: TRBJ1-1; V: TRBV11-2; D: -; size: -; length: 11; DNA: TGTGCCAGCAGCTTAGGCGTTTCGGCTTTCTTT; CDR3: CASSLGVSAFF
J: TRBJ2-2; V: TRBV5-8; D: -; size: -; length: 17; DNA: TGTGCCAGCAGCTTGGCCTGGAAAGGGGGATCTACCGGGGAGCTGTTTTTT; CDR3: CASSLAWKGGSTGELFF
J: TRBJ2-7; V: TRBV11-2; D: -; size: -; length: 14; DNA: TGTGCCAGCAGCTCCGCGCCCGAAACCTACGAGCAGTACTTC; CDR3: CASSSAPETYEQYF
J: TRBJ1-2; V: TRBV5-1; D: -; size: -; length: 15; DNA: TGCGCCAGCAGCTTGGGGAGGATAGGAGTCTATGGCTACACCTTC; CDR3: CASSLGRIGVYGYTF
J: TRBJ1-1; V: TRBV18; D: TRBD1; size: few; length: 15; DNA: TGTGCCAGCTCACGGTCCGGGACAGGGAACACTGAAGCTTTCTTT; CDR3: CASSRSGTGNTEAFF
J: TRBJ1-3; V: TRBV7-9; D: -; size: once; length: 12; DNA: TGTGCCAGCGCCCAGGGTGGAAACACCATATATTTT; CDR3: CASAQGGNTIYF
J: TRBJ2-3; V: TRBV7-9; D: -; size: -; length: 17; DNA: TGTGCCAGCAGCTTAGCGTGGGGGGAGTCGGGCACAGATACGCAGTATTTT; CDR3: CASSLAWGESGTDTQYF
J: TRBJ2-7; V: TRBV11-2; D: TRBD1; size: -; length: 14; DNA: TGTGCCAGCAGACGGGACAGGGGGCTCTACGAGCAGTACTTC; CDR3: CASRRDRGLYEQYF
J: TRBJ2-6; V: TRBV19; D: -; size: -; length: 16; DNA: TGTGCCAGTAGTATAGTAGAAGGGACAGGGGCCAACGTCCTGACTTTC; CDR3: CASSIVEGTGANVLTF
J: TRBJ2-5; V: TRBV4-2; D: TRBD2; size: -; length: 16; DNA: TGTGCCAGCAGCCCGACTAGCGGGGGCAACCAAGAGACCCAGTACTTC; CDR3: CASSPTSGGNQETQYF
J: TRBJ2-1; V: TRBV29-1; D: TRBD2; size: -; length: 13; DNA: TGCAGCGTTGCAGCGGGAGGGGGGAATGAGCAGCTCTTC; CDR3: CSVAAGGGNEQLF
J: TRBJ2-2; V: TRBV2; D: TRBD2; size: once; length: 16; DNA: TGTGCCAGCATAGCAGCGGGGGGGCCCGGCACCGGGGAGCTGTTTTTT; CDR3: CASIAAGGPGTGELFF
J: TRBJ2-2; V: TRBV11-1; D: TRBD1; size: -; length: 16; DNA: TGTGCCAGCAGCGGCAGGACAGGAGGAGGCACCGGGGAGCTGTTTTTT; CDR3: CASSGRTGGGTGELFF
J: TRBJ2-7; V: TRBV6-5; D: TRBD2; size: -; length: 14; DNA: TGTGCCAGTCATAGCGGGGGGGCCGACTACGAGCAGTACTTC; CDR3: CASHSGGADYEQYF
J: TRBJ2-5; V: TRBV13; D: TRBD1; size: -; length: 16; DNA: TGTGCCAGCAACTTCGCCCAGGGGGCGGTTAAAGAGACCCAGTACTTC; CDR3: CASNFAQGAVKETQYF